This TCR beta chain emerged from a study of CD8+CD57+ T cells in acquired aplastic anemia. Overall study: Sorted cells (CD4+ and CD8+) yielded DNA amounts that averaged approximately 3 ug. Study-level results: Patient and control CD8+ Simpson's diversity was not significantly different. Overlap between patients and controls comprised 25 to 30 CD8+ CDR3 sequences.

Patients sequenced had flow cytometry evidence of CD8+CD57+ cell expansion. There are many counts of this clonotype. Antigen: not known. Profiling that covered TCR beta VDJ and CDR3 relied on genomic DNA as its template. One entry per CDR3 protein, called by TCRdb with MiXCR from the reads. The sample has some 150,000 distinct CDR3 sequences, about 64% seen once. The sample was sorted CD4+, CD8+, or CD8+CD57+ T cells (not recorded which) from PBMCs. This TCR was sampled from a human donor with aplastic anemia.

The CDR3 DNA follows: TGTGCCAGCAGTGGACAGGGGGATAATTCACCCCTCCACTTT. Amino acids: CASSGQGDNSPLHF. The rearrangement joins TRBV6-1 to TRBJ1-6; 9 bases map to TRBD1. CDR3 length: 14 amino acids. Trimming removed 4 bases from V and 5 bases from J; junction bases left unmatched: 0. The V gene's germline CDR1 is MNHNS and CDR2 SASEGT.